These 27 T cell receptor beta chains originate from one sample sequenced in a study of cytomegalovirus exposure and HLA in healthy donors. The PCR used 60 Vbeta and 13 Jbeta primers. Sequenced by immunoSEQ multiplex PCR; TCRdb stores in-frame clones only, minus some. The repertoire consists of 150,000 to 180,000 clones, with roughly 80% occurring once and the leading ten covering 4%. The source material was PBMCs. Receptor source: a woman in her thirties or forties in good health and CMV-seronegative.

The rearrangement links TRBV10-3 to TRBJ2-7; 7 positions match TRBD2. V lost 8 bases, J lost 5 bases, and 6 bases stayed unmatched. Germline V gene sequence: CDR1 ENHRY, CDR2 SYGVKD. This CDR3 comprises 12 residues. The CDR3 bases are TGTGCCATCTCGCTAGCGGCCCACGAGCAGTACTTC. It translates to CAISLAAHEQYF.

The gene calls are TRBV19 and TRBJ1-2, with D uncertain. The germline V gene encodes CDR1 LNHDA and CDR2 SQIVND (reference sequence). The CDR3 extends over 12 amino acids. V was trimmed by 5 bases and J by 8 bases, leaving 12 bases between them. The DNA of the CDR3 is TGTGCCAGTAGTGGCGGGATTAACGGCTACACCTTC. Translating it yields CASSGGINGYTF.

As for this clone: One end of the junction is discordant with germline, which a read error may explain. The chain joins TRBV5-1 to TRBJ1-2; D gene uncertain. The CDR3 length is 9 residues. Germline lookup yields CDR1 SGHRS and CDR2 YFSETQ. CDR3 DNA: TGCGCCAGCAGCTTGGACTTACGCTTC. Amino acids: CASSLDLRF.

CDR3 nucleotide sequence: TGTGCCAGCAGTGATAGCCTCGAGGGAAGGAACACTGAAGCTTTCTTT. This translates into CASSDSLEGRNTEAFF. The rearrangement joins TRBV25-1 to TRBJ1-1; no reliable D call. The ends were cut back, 3 bases at V and 1 base at J, with 15 bases in the middle. From germline, CDR1 is MGHDK and CDR2 SYGVNS. This CDR3 region has 16 residues.

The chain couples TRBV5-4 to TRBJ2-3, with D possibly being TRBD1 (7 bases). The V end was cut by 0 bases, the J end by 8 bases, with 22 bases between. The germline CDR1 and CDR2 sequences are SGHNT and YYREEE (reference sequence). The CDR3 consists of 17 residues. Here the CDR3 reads CASSLAADGSPGGTQYF. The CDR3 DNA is TGTGCCAGCAGCTTGGCCGCGGACGGGAGCCCAGGGGGTACGCAGTATTTT.

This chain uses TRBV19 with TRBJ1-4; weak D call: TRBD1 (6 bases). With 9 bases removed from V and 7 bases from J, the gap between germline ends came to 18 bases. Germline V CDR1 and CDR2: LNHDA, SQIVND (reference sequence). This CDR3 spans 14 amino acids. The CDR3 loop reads CASQQTGVVEKLFF. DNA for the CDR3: TGTGCCAGCCAACAGACAGGAGTGGTTGAAAAACTGTTTTTT.

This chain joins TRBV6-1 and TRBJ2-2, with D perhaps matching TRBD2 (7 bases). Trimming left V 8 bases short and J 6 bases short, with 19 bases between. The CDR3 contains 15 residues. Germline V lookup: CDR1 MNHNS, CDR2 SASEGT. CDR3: CASRWEGVSAGELFF. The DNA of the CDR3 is TGTGCCAGCCGCTGGGAGGGGGTGTCGGCCGGGGAGCTGTTTTTT.

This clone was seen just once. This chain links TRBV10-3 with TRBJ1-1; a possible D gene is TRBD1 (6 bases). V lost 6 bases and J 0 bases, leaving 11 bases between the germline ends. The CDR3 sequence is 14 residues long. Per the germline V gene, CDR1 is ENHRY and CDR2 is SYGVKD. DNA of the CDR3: TGTGCCATCAGAGGGGGACCGCTGAACACTGAAGCTTTCTTT. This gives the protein CAIRGGPLNTEAFF.

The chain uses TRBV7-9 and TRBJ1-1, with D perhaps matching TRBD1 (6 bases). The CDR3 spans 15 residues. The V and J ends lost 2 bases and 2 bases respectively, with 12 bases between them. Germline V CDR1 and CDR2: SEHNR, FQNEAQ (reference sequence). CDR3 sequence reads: CASSLLGTSNTEAFF. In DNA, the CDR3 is TGTGCCAGCAGCTTATTGGGGACATCTAACACTGAAGCTTTCTTT.

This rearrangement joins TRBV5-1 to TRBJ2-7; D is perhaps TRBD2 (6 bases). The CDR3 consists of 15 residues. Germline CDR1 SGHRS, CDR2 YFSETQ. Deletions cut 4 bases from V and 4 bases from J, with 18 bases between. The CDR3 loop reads CASSAQQVAVYEQYF. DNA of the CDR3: TGCGCCAGCAGCGCACAACAGGTAGCGGTTTACGAGCAGTACTTC.

The CDR3 reads CASSQNLDREAFF. The CDR3 bases are TGTGCCAGCAGTCAAAATTTAGACAGGGAAGCTTTCTTT. The J gene is TRBJ1-1, the V gene TRBV28, with D perhaps matching TRBD1 (6 bases). The CDR3 sequence is 13 residues long. The V gene lost 5 bases and the J gene lost 8 bases, with 15 bases spanning the gap. CDR1 and CDR2 from the germline V gene are MDHEN and SYDVKM.

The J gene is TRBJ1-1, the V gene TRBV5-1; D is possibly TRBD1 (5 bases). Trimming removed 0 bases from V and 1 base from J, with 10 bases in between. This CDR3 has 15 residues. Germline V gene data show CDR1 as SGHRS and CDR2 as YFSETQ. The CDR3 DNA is TGCGCCAGCAGCTTGGGGTGGGGGGAGAACACTGAAGCTTTCTTT. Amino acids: CASSLGWGENTEAFF.

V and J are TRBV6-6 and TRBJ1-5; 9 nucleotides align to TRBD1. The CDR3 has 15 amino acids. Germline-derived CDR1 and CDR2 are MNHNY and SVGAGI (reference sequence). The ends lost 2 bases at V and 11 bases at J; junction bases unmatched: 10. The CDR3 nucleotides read TGTGCCAGCAGTTACCTAGGGGACAGGGCTCGGTCCCAGCATTTT. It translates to CASSYLGDRARSQHF.

The CDR3 loop is CASSPSEGQLYEQYF. The CDR3 DNA reads TGTGCCAGCAGTCCCTCCGAGGGACAATTATACGAGCAGTACTTC. V and J are TRBV6-1 and TRBJ2-7; maybe TRBD1 (6 bases). V was clipped by 5 bases and J by 4 bases, with 18 bases between them. CDR1 and CDR2 (germline): MNHNS, SASEGT. The CDR3 sequence is 15 residues long.

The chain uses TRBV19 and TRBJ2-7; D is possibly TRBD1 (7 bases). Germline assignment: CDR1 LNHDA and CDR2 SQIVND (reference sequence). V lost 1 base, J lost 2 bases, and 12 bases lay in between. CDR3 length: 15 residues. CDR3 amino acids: CASSIGGTAAYEQYF. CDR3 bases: TGTGCCAGTAGTATAGGCGGGACAGCTGCCTACGAGCAGTACTTC. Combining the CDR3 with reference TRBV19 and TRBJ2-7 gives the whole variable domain DGGITQSPKYLFRKEGQNVTLSCEQNLNHDAMYWYRQDPGQGLRLIYYSQIVNDFQKGDIAEGYSVSREKKESFPLTVTSAQKNPTAFYLCASSIGGTAAYEQYFGPGTRLTVT.

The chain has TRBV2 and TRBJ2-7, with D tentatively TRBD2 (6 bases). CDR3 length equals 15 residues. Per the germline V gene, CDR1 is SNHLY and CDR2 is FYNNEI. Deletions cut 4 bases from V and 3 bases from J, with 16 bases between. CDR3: CASSGGQTSFYEQYF. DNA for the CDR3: TGTGCCAGCAGTGGGGGCCAGACTAGTTTCTACGAGCAGTACTTC.

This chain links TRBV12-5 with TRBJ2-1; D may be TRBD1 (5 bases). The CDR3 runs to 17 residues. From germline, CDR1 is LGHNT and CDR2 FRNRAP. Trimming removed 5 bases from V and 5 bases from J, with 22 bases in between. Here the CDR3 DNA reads TGTGCTAGTGGTCCCCGGAATCCAACCGACAGAGACAATGAGCAGTTCTTC. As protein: CASGPRNPTDRDNEQFF.

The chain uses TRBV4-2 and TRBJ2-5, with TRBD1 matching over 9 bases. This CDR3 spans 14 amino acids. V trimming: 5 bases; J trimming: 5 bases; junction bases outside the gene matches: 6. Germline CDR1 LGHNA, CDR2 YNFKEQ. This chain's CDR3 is CASSAGTGTETQYF. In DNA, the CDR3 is TGTGCCAGCAGCGCCGGGACAGGGACGGAGACCCAGTACTTC.

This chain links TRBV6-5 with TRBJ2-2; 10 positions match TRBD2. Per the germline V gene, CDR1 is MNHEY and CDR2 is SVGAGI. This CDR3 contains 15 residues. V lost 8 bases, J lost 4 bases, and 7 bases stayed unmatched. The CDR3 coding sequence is TGTGCCAGCGGATCCCTAGCGGGAGCCACCGGGGAGCTGTTTTTT. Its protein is CASGSLAGATGELFF.

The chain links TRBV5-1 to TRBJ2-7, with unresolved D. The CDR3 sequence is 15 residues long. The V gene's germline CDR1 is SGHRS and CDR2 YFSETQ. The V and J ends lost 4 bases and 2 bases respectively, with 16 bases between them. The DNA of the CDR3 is TGCGCCAGCAGCGGCTCAGAAGTAATAACCTACGAGCAGTACTTC. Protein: CASSGSEVITYEQYF.

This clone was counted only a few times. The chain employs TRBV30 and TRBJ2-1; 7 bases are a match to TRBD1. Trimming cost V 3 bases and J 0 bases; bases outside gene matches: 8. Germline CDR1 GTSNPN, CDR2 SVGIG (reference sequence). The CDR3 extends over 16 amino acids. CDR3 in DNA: TGTGCCTGGAGCCCTAATCGGGACAGCTCCTACAATGAGCAGTTCTTC. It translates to CAWSPNRDSSYNEQFF.

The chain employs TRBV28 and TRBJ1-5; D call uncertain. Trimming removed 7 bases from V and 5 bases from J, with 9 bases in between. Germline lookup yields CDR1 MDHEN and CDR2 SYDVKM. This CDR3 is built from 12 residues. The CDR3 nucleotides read TGTGCCAGCATGGGCCCAGATCAGCCCCAGCATTTT. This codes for CASMGPDQPQHF.

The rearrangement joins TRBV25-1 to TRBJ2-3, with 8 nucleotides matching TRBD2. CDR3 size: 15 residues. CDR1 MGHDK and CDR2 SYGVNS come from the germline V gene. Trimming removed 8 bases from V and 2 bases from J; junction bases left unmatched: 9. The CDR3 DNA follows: TGTGCCAGCTCTTCGGGGCGGGGGGCCACAGATACGCAGTATTTT. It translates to CASSSGRGATDTQYF.

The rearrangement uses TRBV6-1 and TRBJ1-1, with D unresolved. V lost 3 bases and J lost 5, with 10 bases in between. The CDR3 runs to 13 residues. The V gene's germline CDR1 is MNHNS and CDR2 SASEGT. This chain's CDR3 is CASSDGGRTEAFF. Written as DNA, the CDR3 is TGTGCCAGCAGTGACGGAGGCAGGACTGAAGCTTTCTTT.

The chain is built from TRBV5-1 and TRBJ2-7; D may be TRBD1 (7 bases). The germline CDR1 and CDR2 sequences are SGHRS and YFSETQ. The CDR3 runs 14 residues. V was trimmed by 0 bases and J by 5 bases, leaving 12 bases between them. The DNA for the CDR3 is TGCGCCAGCAGCTTGGGACAGGGAGGCCACGAGCAGTACTTC. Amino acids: CASSLGQGGHEQYF.

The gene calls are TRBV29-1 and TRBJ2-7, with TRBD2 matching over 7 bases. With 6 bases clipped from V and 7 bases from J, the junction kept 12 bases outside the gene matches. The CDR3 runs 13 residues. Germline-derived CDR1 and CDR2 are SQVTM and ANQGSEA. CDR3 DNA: TGCAGCGTCGCCGGGACTACATTGGGGGAGCAGTACTTC. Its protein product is CSVAGTTLGEQYF.

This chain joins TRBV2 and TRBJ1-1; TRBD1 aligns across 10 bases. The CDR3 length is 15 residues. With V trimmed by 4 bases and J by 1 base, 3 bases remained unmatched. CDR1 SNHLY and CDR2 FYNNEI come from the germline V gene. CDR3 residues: CASSGQGAKNTEAFF. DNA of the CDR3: TGTGCCAGCAGTGGACAGGGGGCGAAGAACACTGAAGCTTTCTTT.